This is a list of T cell receptor beta chains from one sample in a study of shared clonotypes between healthy human individuals. Assay used: immunoSEQ multiplex PCR; TCRdb lists only in-frame clones, some missing. The sample records 1,400,000 or so clones, approximately 98.5% being singletons. The sample consisted of naive CD4+ T cells sorted from blood. The receptor source for this set is a man aged 25 to 45 in good health. Both conserved end residues are part of each CDR3. Each record gives: clone size, J gene, D gene, V gene, CDR3 protein, CDR3 DNA. A D gene is named only where the DNA matches it firmly. Not every row has a clone size; where given, it reads once, few, many or a size class.

-	TRBJ2-7	-	TRBV6-5	CASRVQRGYEQYF	TGTGCCAGCAGGGTGCAGAGGGGTTACGAGCAGTACTTC
once	TRBJ1-1	TRBD1	TRBV27	CASSFGSRTGGVGNTEAFF	TGTGCCAGCAGTTTTGGCTCAAGGACAGGAGGGGTGGGGAACACTGAAGCTTTCTTT
-	TRBJ1-3	-	TRBV5-4	CASSPDQSGNTIYF	TGTGCCAGCAGCCCGGACCAGAGTGGAAACACCATATATTTT
-	TRBJ2-7	TRBD1	TRBV5-4	CASSPGTGEKEQYF	TGTGCCAGCAGCCCGGGGACAGGGGAGAAGGAGCAGTACTTC
-	TRBJ2-3	-	TRBV9	CASSVRGLGTTPDTQYF	TGTGCCAGCAGCGTTAGAGGGCTAGGAACCACCCCAGATACGCAGTATTTT
-	TRBJ2-6	-	TRBV5-1	CASETDSGANVLTF	TGCGCCAGTGAAACAGACTCTGGGGCCAACGTCCTGACTTTC
-	TRBJ1-2	-	TRBV28	CASRLDTRGYTF	TGTGCCAGCAGGTTGGACACGAGAGGCTACACCTTC
-	TRBJ2-2	-	TRBV14	CASSQDLWPGELFF	TGTGCCAGCAGCCAAGATTTGTGGCCGGGGGAGCTGTTTTTT
-	TRBJ2-5	-	TRBV7-3	CASSLHDQETQYF	TGTGCCAGCAGCTTACACGACCAAGAGACCCAGTACTTC
-	TRBJ2-1	TRBD1	TRBV5-5	CASSYGQGGYEQFF	TGTGCCAGCAGCTACGGACAGGGGGGTTATGAGCAGTTCTTC
-	TRBJ1-2	TRBD1	TRBV10-2	CASTEGALGYTF	TGCGCCAGCACAGAGGGGGCGCTTGGCTACACCTTC
-	TRBJ1-5	-	TRBV7-2	CASSWRESDQPQHF	TGTGCCAGCAGCTGGAGGGAATCGGATCAGCCCCAGCATTTT
-	TRBJ1-4	TRBD1	TRBV18	CASSPRTGANEKLFF	TGTGCCAGCTCACCACGGACAGGGGCAAATGAAAAACTGTTTTTT
-	TRBJ2-7	-	TRBV11-2	CASSLLGSGNRVTYEQYF	TGTGCCAGCAGCTTATTAGGCTCGGGTAACAGGGTGACCTACGAGCAGTACTTC
-	TRBJ2-7	TRBD2	TRBV2	CASREAGGYEQYF	TGTGCCAGCAGGGAAGCGGGAGGTTACGAGCAGTACTTC
-	TRBJ1-1	-	TRBV30	CAWSGAMNTEAFF	TGTGCCTGGAGTGGGGCAATGAACACTGAAGCTTTCTTT
-	TRBJ2-1	TRBD1	TRBV25-1	CASSSIGQGRNEQFF	TGTGCCAGCAGTTCAATAGGACAGGGTCGGAATGAGCAGTTCTTC
-	TRBJ2-3	-	TRBV2	CASSETLYTDTQYF	TGTGCCAGCAGCGAGACCTTGTACACAGATACGCAGTATTTT
-	TRBJ2-7	TRBD1	TRBV7-9	CASSLGRQGREQYF	TGTGCCAGCAGCTTAGGACGACAGGGGAGGGAGCAGTACTTC
-	TRBJ2-2	TRBD1	TRBV10-3	CATHNPGQGWTGELFF	TGTGCCACCCATAACCCGGGACAGGGGTGGACCGGGGAGCTGTTTTTT
-	TRBJ2-7	TRBD2	TRBV28	CASSSVAGGHRNEQYF	TGTGCCAGCTCTTCAGTAGCGGGAGGGCATCGTAACGAGCAGTACTTC
-	TRBJ1-4	-	TRBV5-1	CASSLAGLGTNEKLFF	TGCGCCAGCAGCTTGGCCGGGCTAGGGACTAATGAAAAACTGTTTTTT
-	TRBJ2-5	TRBD1	TRBV28	CASSGQGRETQYF	TGTGCCAGCAGTGGACAGGGCAGGGAGACCCAGTACTTC
-	TRBJ2-7	-	TRBV6-5	CASSHPLHEQYF	TGTGCCAGCAGCCACCCTCTCCACGAGCAGTACTTC
-	TRBJ2-7	TRBD1	TRBV5-5	CASSLGGDRYSYEQYF	TGTGCCAGCAGCCTTGGCGGGGACAGGTACTCCTACGAGCAGTACTTC
-	TRBJ2-2	TRBD1	TRBV7-9	CASSLVGTGPKTNTGELFF	TGTGCCAGCAGCTTAGTAGGGACAGGCCCGAAAACGAACACCGGGGAGCTGTTTTTT
-	TRBJ1-4	TRBD1	TRBV18	CASSLSQGANEKLFF	TGTGCCAGCTCACTGTCCCAGGGGGCTAATGAAAAACTGTTTTTT
-	TRBJ2-3	-	TRBV9	CASSVRYLDTQYF	TGTGCCAGCAGCGTAAGGTATTTGGATACGCAGTATTTT
-	TRBJ1-1	-	TRBV7-6	CASSLLQRGEAFF	TGTGCCAGCAGCTTATTACAGCGTGGGGAAGCTTTCTTT
-	TRBJ1-1	TRBD1	TRBV5-1	CASSIRQGSVNTEAFF	TGCGCCAGCAGCATACGACAGGGGTCGGTGAACACTGAAGCTTTCTTT
-	TRBJ2-3	-	TRBV14	CASSQGRATRFTDTQYF	TGTGCCAGCAGCCAAGGCAGGGCAACGCGTTTCACAGATACGCAGTATTTT
-	TRBJ2-7	TRBD1	TRBV28	CASRPPQGAHEQYF	TGTGCCAGCAGGCCCCCACAGGGGGCGCACGAGCAGTACTTC
-	TRBJ2-7	-	TRBV9	CASSVGNGRSEQYF	TGTGCCAGCAGCGTAGGGAACGGGAGATCCGAGCAGTACTTC
-	TRBJ2-7	-	TRBV30	CAWKKPGPGPGEQYF	TGTGCCTGGAAGAAGCCGGGACCGGGACCGGGGGAGCAGTACTTC
-	TRBJ2-3	-	TRBV4-3	CASSPRSGANTDTQYF	TGCGCCAGCAGCCCAAGATCAGGGGCAAACACAGATACGCAGTATTTT
-	TRBJ2-5	TRBD1	TRBV25-1	CASSQTGTGFWETQYF	TGTGCCAGCAGTCAGACCGGGACAGGGTTTTGGGAGACCCAGTACTTC
-	TRBJ2-7	-	TRBV11-2	CASSPRSSEQYF	TGTGCCAGCAGCCCCAGAAGTTCTGAGCAGTACTTC
-	TRBJ2-7	-	TRBV14	CASSQGSEQYF	TGTGCCAGCAGTCAGGGCTCCGAGCAGTACTTC
-	TRBJ2-1	-	TRBV29-1	CSALGGRSGYNEQFF	TGCAGCGCTCTGGGGGGGCGATCGGGCTACAATGAGCAGTTCTTC
-	TRBJ2-7	-	TRBV27	CASSNTYPGSYEQYF	TGTGCCAGCAGTAATACCTACCCGGGCTCCTACGAGCAGTACTTC
-	TRBJ1-4	-	TRBV25-1	CASSEWVNPGTTNEKLFF	TGTGCCAGCAGTGAATGGGTCAACCCGGGGACAACTAATGAAAAACTGTTTTTT
-	TRBJ2-1	-	TRBV10-2	CASSELRGSYNEQFF	TGCGCCAGCAGTGAGCTTAGGGGATCCTACAATGAGCAGTTCTTC
-	TRBJ1-2	TRBD1	TRBV7-2	CASSFGTALYGYTF	TGTGCCAGCAGCTTCGGGACAGCCCTCTATGGCTACACCTTC
-	TRBJ2-3	-	TRBV5-1	CASSVTGPADTQYF	TGCGCCAGCAGCGTAACAGGGCCCGCAGATACGCAGTATTTT
-	TRBJ1-5	-	TRBV28	CASRVNPWPQHF	TGTGCCAGCAGGGTAAATCCATGGCCCCAGCATTTT
once	TRBJ2-5	TRBD1	TRBV7-9	CASSSQSGGETQYF	TGTGCCAGCAGTTCCCAATCAGGGGGAGAGACCCAGTACTTC
-	TRBJ2-7	-	TRBV2	CASSPRTTRYEQYF	TGTGCCAGCAGTCCAAGGACCACCCGCTACGAGCAGTACTTC
-	TRBJ1-1	-	TRBV2	CASSEGVATAEAFF	TGTGCCAGCAGTGAGGGAGTGGCTACAGCTGAAGCTTTCTTT
-	TRBJ2-1	-	TRBV28	CASSLPRGHNEQFF	TGTGCCAGCAGTTTGCCCCGGGGACACAATGAGCAGTTCTTC
-	TRBJ2-2	-	TRBV9	CASSPLGLLAGELFF	TGTGCCAGCAGCCCCTTGGGACTCCTCGCCGGGGAGCTGTTTTTT
-	TRBJ2-7	-	TRBV5-5	CASSLRAGEQYF	TGTGCCAGCAGCTTGCGAGCTGGGGAGCAGTACTTC
-	TRBJ2-3	-	TRBV5-6	CASSLDLSTDTQYF	TGTGCCAGCAGCTTGGATCTTAGCACAGATACGCAGTATTTT
-	TRBJ1-3	-	TRBV5-1	CASSLGWGGSSGNTIYF	TGCGCCAGCAGCCTAGGATGGGGAGGAAGCTCTGGAAACACCATATATTTT
-	TRBJ2-2	-	TRBV18	CASSPGIRNTGELFF	TGTGCCAGCTCACCTGGGATAAGGAACACCGGGGAGCTGTTTTTT
-	TRBJ1-5	-	TRBV19	CASRMGSRDVGNQPQHF	TGTGCCAGTAGGATGGGGAGCAGGGACGTCGGCAATCAGCCCCAGCATTTT
-	TRBJ2-2	TRBD1	TRBV27	CASSPPGTEPGELFF	TGTGCCAGCAGTCCACCGGGGACAGAACCCGGGGAGCTGTTTTTT
-	TRBJ1-4	-	TRBV28	CASSPGGRHEKLFF	TGTGCCAGCAGCCCCGGGGGGAGGCATGAAAAACTGTTTTTT
once	TRBJ2-5	TRBD2	TRBV7-2	CASSYRGSGRLYETQYF	TGTGCCAGCAGCTACAGGGGTAGCGGGAGACTCTACGAGACCCAGTACTTC
-	TRBJ2-7	-	TRBV28	CASSLKTRGRYEQYF	TGTGCCAGCAGTTTAAAGACCCGGGGACGCTACGAGCAGTACTTC